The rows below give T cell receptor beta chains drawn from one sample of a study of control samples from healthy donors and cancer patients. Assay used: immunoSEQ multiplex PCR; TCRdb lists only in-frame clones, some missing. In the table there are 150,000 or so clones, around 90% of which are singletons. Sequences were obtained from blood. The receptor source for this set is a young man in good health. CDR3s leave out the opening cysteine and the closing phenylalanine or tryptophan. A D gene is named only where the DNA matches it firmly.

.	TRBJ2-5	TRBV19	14	ASSSPPAMLGETQY
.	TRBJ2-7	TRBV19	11	ASSIEEGGEQY
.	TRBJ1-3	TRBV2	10	ASRSSGNTIY
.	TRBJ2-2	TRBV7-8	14	ASSPMPNANTGELF
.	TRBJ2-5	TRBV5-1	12	ASSLGGPQETQY
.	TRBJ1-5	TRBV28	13	ASSPPVGVQQPQH
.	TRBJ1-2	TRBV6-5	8	ASSPTRLT
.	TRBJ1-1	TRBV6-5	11	ASGMTRGTEAF
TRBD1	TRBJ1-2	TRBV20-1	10	SASTGGYGYT
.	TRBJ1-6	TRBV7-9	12	ASSWGGDNSPLH
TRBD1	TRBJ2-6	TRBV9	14	ASSVPGGSGANVLT
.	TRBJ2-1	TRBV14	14	ASSQKGGDLYNEQF
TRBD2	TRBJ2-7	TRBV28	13	ASLSSGSAPYEQY
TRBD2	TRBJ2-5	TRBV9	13	ASSVVAGPQETQY
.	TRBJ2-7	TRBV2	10	ASSVTELEQY
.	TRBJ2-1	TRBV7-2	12	ASRPGPGENEQF
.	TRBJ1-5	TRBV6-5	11	ASSRIGNQPQH
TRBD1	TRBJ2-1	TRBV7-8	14	ASSATRGLGDNEQF
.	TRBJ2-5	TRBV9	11	ASSVNTGETQY
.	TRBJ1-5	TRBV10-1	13	ASPIRGGIYQPQH
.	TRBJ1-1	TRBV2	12	ASSATTTNTEAF
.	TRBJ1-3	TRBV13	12	ASSLGRGGNTIY
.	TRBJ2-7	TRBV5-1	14	ASSPEAGSSSYEQY
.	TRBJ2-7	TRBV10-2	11	ASSPRGNYEQY
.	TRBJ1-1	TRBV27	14	ASIVFGGTASPEAF
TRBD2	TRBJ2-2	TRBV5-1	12	ASGRGGGTGELF
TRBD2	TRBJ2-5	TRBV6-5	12	ASNLAGGSKTQY
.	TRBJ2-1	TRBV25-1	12	ASSEGHRVHEQF
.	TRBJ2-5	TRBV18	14	ASSPEGLGIEETQY
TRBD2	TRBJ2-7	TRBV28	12	ASSFQRGPLEQY
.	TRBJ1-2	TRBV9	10	ASSAPNYGYT
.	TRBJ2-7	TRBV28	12	ASSLETSVKQQY